This T cell receptor beta chain was profiled in a study of T cells after yellow fever vaccination. At least ten counts were recorded for this clonotype. What it binds is not known. The CDR3 length is 14 residues. Germline-derived CDR1 and CDR2 are MNHEY and SMNVEV (reference sequence). The V gene end was trimmed by 8 bases and the J gene end by 6 bases; junction bases not matched to a gene: 12. Using its own MiXCR run on the 5' RACE reads, TCRdb lists one record per CDR3 protein. This sample has about 57,000 distinct CDR3 sequences, with 7.4% found just once. Findings of the study overall: Re-detected after boosting: most primary clones, 96% of CD4 and over 80% of CD8. Abundant contaminating clonotypes from the bulk population could appear in FACS-sorted repertoires.

The starting material was CD8+ T cells sorted from PBMCs, obtained 15 days after the yellow fever booster vaccination. The rearrangement uses TRBV27 and TRBJ2-7; 8 positions match TRBD2. The clonotype originates from a man younger than 45 who received the YFV17D yellow fever vaccine. The CDR3, as DNA: TGTGCCAGCTCGCCTTGGGCGGGAGGTCGCGAGCAGTACTTC. Amino acids: CASSPWAGGREQYF.